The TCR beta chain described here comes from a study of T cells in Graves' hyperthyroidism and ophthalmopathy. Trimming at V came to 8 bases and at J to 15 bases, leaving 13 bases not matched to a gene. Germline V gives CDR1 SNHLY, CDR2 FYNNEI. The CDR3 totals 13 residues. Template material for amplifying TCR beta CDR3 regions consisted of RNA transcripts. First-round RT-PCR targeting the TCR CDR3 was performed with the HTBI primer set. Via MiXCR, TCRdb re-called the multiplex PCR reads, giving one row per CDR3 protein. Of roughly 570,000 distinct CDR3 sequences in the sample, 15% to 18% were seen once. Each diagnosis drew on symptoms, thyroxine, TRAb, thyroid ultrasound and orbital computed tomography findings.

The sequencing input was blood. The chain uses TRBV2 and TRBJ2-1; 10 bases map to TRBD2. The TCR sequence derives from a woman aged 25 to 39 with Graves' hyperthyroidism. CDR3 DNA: TGTGCCAGCGGGCAGCGGGAGGGCCGGGAGGGGTTCTTC. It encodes CASGQREGREGFF.